Below, 8 T cell receptor beta chains from the same sample are listed, as sequenced in a study of shared clonotypes between healthy human individuals. Using immunoSEQ multiplex PCR, the repertoire was profiled, and TCRdb retains in-frame clones only, with some absent. Of approximately 1,500,000 clones detected, around 97% appear once; the ten largest clones hold approximately 1%. The sequenced sample was naive CD4+ T cells sorted from blood. Subset of the sample: CD45RA+ positively selected. Receptors originate from a man aged 25-45 years in good health.

The chain couples TRBV7-9 to TRBJ2-7; 12 nucleotides agree with TRBD2. This CDR3 has 15 amino acids. Trimming removed 4 bases from V and 2 bases from J; junction bases left unmatched: 3. Looked up from germline, CDR1 is SEHNR and CDR2 is FQNEAQ (reference sequence). The CDR3 is CASSSLAGGTYEQYF. Written as DNA, the CDR3 is TGTGCCAGCAGCTCGCTAGCGGGGGGGACCTACGAGCAGTACTTC.

The chain recombines TRBV6-1 with TRBJ1-4, with D maybe TRBD1 (5 bases). The CDR3 covers 15 residues. The germline V gene encodes CDR1 MNHNS and CDR2 SASEGT. V gave up 0 bases and J gave up 5 bases, with 10 bases separating them. The CDR3 DNA is TGTGCCAGCAGTGAAGCGGGACGGGGAAATGAAAAACTGTTTTTT. It is translated as CASSEAGRGNEKLFF.

The chain combines TRBV6-1 with TRBJ1-1, with a possible D match to TRBD1 (5 bases). V was trimmed by 2 bases and J by 5 bases, leaving 24 bases between them. The CDR3 has 18 amino acids. Germline lookup yields CDR1 MNHNS and CDR2 SASEGT. The CDR3 DNA reads as TGTGCCAGCAGTGAACGATATAGAGACAGCGCTGAGAGGACTGAAGCTTTCTTT. This codes for CASSERYRDSAERTEAFF.

This sequence joins TRBV27 and TRBJ2-1; D is possibly TRBD2 (5 bases). The CDR3 length is 15 residues. Per germline, CDR1 MNHEY and CDR2 SMNVEV (reference sequence). V was pared by 5 bases and J by 14 bases, with 25 bases between. The CDR3 nucleotides are TGTGCCAGCAGTGTTTTCTCCCCGGGGTCGTCAAGGGAGTTCTTC. Translating it yields CASSVFSPGSSREFF.

With respect to this clone: The same CDR3 arises from other DNA sequences in this sample as well. This sequence joins TRBV28 and TRBJ1-5, with a tentative D call TRBD1 (6 bases). Trimming left V 4 bases short and J 2 bases short, with 9 bases between. The germline gives CDR1 MDHEN, CDR2 SYDVKM. The CDR3 runs 14 residues. The DNA for the CDR3 is TGTGCCAGCAGTTGGAGGGGGGGCAATCAGCCCCAGCATTTT. Its protein product is CASSWRGGNQPQHF.

The genes are TRBV7-2 and TRBJ2-7; no clear D. This CDR3 has 13 amino acids. The germline V gene has CDR1 SGHTA and CDR2 FQGNSA. V lost 4 bases, J lost 3 bases, and 10 bases lay in between. The CDR3 spells CASSSRTHYEQYF. The CDR3 nucleotides are TGTGCCAGCAGCTCCCGGACGCACTACGAGCAGTACTTC.

This clone appeared once. The chain employs TRBV9 and TRBJ2-6; weak D call: TRBD1 (6 bases). V was cut by 7 bases and J by 0 bases, with 11 bases left in between. The germline gives CDR1 SGDLS, CDR2 YYNGEE. The CDR3 loop spans 15 amino acids. CDR3: CASGQLISGANVLTF. As DNA, the CDR3 is TGTGCCAGCGGACAGCTTATCTCTGGGGCCAACGTCCTGACTTTC.

The chain carries TRBV1 and TRBJ1-2. TRBV1 is an annotated pseudogene. The CDR3 has 16 amino acids. CDR3 protein: CTSRSERLRKTYGYTF. The CDR3, as DNA: TGCACCAGCAGGTCCGAACGTTTGCGAAAGACCTATGGCTACACCTTC.